Below are 16 T cell receptor beta chains sequenced from a single sample in a study of blood T cell repertoires in COVID-19. Clones were read by immunoSEQ multiplex PCR, and TCRdb kept only the in-frame ones, dropping some. The data show tens of thousands of clones, around 89% seen once. Sample: peripheral blood. All receptors derive from a human donor in a cohort sampled during active COVID-19.

This chain uses TRBV5-1 with TRBJ1-6; no clear D gene. The CDR3 spans 17 residues. V was pared by 2 bases and J by 2 bases, with 14 bases between. Germline V gives CDR1 SGHRS, CDR2 YFSETQ. CDR3 amino acids: CASSLVLDGTYNSPLHF. CDR3 coding DNA: TGCGCCAGCAGCTTAGTTCTAGACGGGACCTATAATTCACCCCTCCACTTT.

This chain joins TRBV5-6 and TRBJ1-5, with D unclear. The CDR3 sequence is 15 residues long. Between the trimmed V and J ends, which lost 5 bases and 0 bases, there was a span of 12 bases. The germline V gene has CDR1 SGHDT and CDR2 YYEEEE. CDR3 residues: CASSFGPDSNQPQHF. The CDR3 DNA sequence: TGTGCCAGCAGTTTTGGCCCAGATAGCAATCAGCCCCAGCATTTT.

V usage is TRBV5-1 and J usage is TRBJ2-2; 8 positions match TRBD1. The CDR3 is 15 residues long. Trimming at V came to 4 bases and at J to 4 bases, leaving 6 bases not matched to a gene. Germline CDR1 reads SGHRS; CDR2 reads YFSETQ. The CDR3 nucleotides are TGCGCCAGCAGCCCCAGGACAGGGCCCACCGGGGAGCTGTTTTTT. This gives the protein CASSPRTGPTGELFF.

This clone has only a few counts. The chain employs TRBV6-4 and TRBJ2-1; 10 bases align to TRBD2. V shed 3 bases, J shed 2 bases, and the junction held 4 bases outside the gene matches. Germline V gives CDR1 MRHNA, CDR2 SNTAGT. The CDR3 covers 16 residues. CDR3 coding DNA: TGTGCCAGCAGTGAAAAGCGGGAGGGCCCCTACAATGAGCAGTTCTTC. This gives the protein CASSEKREGPYNEQFF.

The chain joins TRBV7-2 to TRBJ1-1; D remains ambiguous. CDR1 and CDR2 (germline): SGHTA, FQGNSA. Trimming took off 8 bases at V and 5 bases at J, with 15 bases between the two ends. The CDR3 contains 13 residues. Here the CDR3 DNA reads TGTGCCAGCTCCAGATTACGCACAACTGAAGCTTTCTTT. Residues: CASSRLRTTEAFF.

The CDR3 DNA reads TGCGCCAGCAGCTTCGGGGGGAGAGGGGACAATGAGCAGTTCTTC. Protein sequence: CASSFGGRGDNEQFF. The V gene is TRBV5-1, the J gene TRBJ2-1; the match to TRBD2 covers 7 bases. The CDR3 is made up of 15 amino acids. V lost 2 bases and J lost 5; bases outside the gene matches: 7. Germline lookup yields CDR1 SGHRS and CDR2 YFSETQ.

The rearrangement links TRBV27 to TRBJ2-2; D possibly corresponds to TRBD2 (6 bases). The CDR3 has 15 amino acids. The V end lost 8 bases, the J end lost 1 base, and 14 bases lay between the germline ends. CDR1 and CDR2 from the germline V gene are MNHEY and SMNVEV (reference sequence). The CDR3 sequence: CASRTGVGNTGELFF. DNA for the CDR3: TGTGCCAGCCGCACGGGAGTCGGGAACACCGGGGAGCTGTTTTTT.

The chain links TRBV28 to TRBJ2-7; TRBD2 matches 8 bases. V trimming: 5 bases; J trimming: 2 bases; junction bases outside the gene matches: 5. Germline CDR1 reads MDHEN; CDR2 reads SYDVKM. There are 14 residues in the CDR3. This CDR3 is CASSLPGLAYEQYF. CDR3 DNA sequence: TGTGCCAGCAGTCTTCCGGGACTAGCCTACGAGCAGTACTTC.

There are a few counts of this clone. The rearrangement joins TRBV20-1 to TRBJ2-7; weak D call: TRBD1 (6 bases). The CDR3 extends over 11 amino acids. Deletions cut 7 bases from V and 3 bases from J, with 10 bases between. Germline CDR1 and CDR2: DFQATT and SNEGSKA (reference sequence). The CDR3 sequence is CSGQGLYEQYF. The CDR3 DNA follows: TGCAGTGGGCAGGGGCTCTACGAGCAGTACTTC.

The chain employs TRBV5-1 and TRBJ1-4; 8 nucleotides match TRBD1. With V trimmed by 4 bases and J by 7 bases, 6 bases remained unmatched. Germline CDR1 is SGHRS and CDR2 is YFSETQ. The CDR3 sequence is 14 residues long. The CDR3 DNA is TGCGCCAGCAGCGCCCTACAGGGGGGTGAAAAACTGTTTTTT. Translated, it gives CASSALQGGEKLFF.

The rearrangement joins TRBV28 to TRBJ1-2; D is possibly TRBD1 (5 bases). Germline CDR1 is MDHEN and CDR2 is SYDVKM. V lost 4 bases and J 4 bases, leaving 19 bases between the germline ends. This CDR3 comprises 16 residues. CDR3 DNA sequence: TGTGCCAGCAGTTCCGGGAGGGGCCTAACTGGCTATGGCTACACCTTC. The encoded protein is CASSSGRGLTGYGYTF.

The rearrangement uses TRBV18 and TRBJ2-1; 13 bases fit TRBD2. V shed 2 bases, J shed 8 bases, and the junction held 9 bases outside the gene matches. The CDR3 loop spans 17 amino acids. Germline V gene data show CDR1 as KGHSH and CDR2 as LQKENI. DNA of the CDR3: TGTGCCAGCTCACCAGGGACTAGCGGGATGAGTCCTGATGAGCAGTTCTTC. Amino acid sequence: CASSPGTSGMSPDEQFF.

The rearrangement uses TRBV5-1 and TRBJ2-5; TRBD1 agrees at 8 bases. J lost 1 base, V lost 4 bases, and 9 bases had no gene match. This CDR3 is 16 amino acids long. In germline, CDR1 is SGHRS, CDR2 YFSETQ. CDR3 in DNA: TGCGCCAGCAGCGGGACAGGCCTCTCCTTCCAAGAGACCCAGTACTTC. Residues: CASSGTGLSFQETQYF.

The CDR3, as DNA: TGTGCCAGCAGCTTAGTCATAGCGGGTGGGGAAAATGAGCAGTTCTTC. Translated, it gives CASSLVIAGGENEQFF. The chain has TRBV7-9 and TRBJ2-1; 7 bases match TRBD2. V trimming: 1 base; J trimming: 7 bases; junction bases outside the gene matches: 10. In germline, CDR1 is SEHNR, CDR2 FQNEAQ (reference sequence). The CDR3 is 16 amino acids.

This sequence joins TRBV9 and TRBJ2-1, with D perhaps TRBD2 (5 bases). This CDR3 has 15 residues. The germline V gene has CDR1 SGDLS and CDR2 YYNGEE. The germline V and J ends were trimmed by 0 bases and 3 bases, with 10 bases remaining between them. The CDR3: CASSVASSGYNEQFF. Written as DNA, the CDR3 is TGTGCCAGCAGCGTAGCCTCCAGCGGCTACAATGAGCAGTTCTTC. Full variable domain (rest looked up from reference TRBV9 and TRBJ2-1): DSGVTQTPKHLITATGQRVTLRCSPRSGDLSVYWYQQSLDQGLQFLIQYYNGEERAKGNILERFSAQQFPDLHSELNLSSLELGDSALYFCASSVASSGYNEQFFGPGTRLTVL.

This chain joins TRBV6-4 and TRBJ1-5; 8 nucleotides agree with TRBD1. The trim removed 7 bases at V and 11 bases at J, leaving 13 bases unmatched. CDR1 and CDR2 (germline): MRHNA, SNTAGT. The CDR3 spans 14 residues. CDR3 protein: CASIENRGIQAQHF. The DNA for the CDR3 is TGTGCCAGCATAGAGAACAGGGGGATCCAGGCCCAGCATTTT.